Below, 9 T cell receptor beta chains from the same sample are listed, as sequenced in a study of CD8+ T cells in alopecia areata. Sequencing used cDNA as its template, made by extracting RNA and reverse transcribing it. The assay was immunoSEQ multiplex PCR, and TCRdb's table has in-frame clones only and misses some. The sample includes over 1,500 clones, none of them occurring once. Using CD4, CD8alpha, NKG2D, NKG2ACE and other markers, pooled cutaneous lymph node cells were sorted. Sequencing was carried out using CD8+ T cells sorted from a lymph node. These receptors were taken from a C3H/HeJ mouse with alopecia areata. This strain's MHC haplotype is H2-k.

This clone was observed at least ten times. Gene labels here are mouse ones. The read falls 4 residues short of the CDR3 end, and the missing part is taken from the germline J gene. The chain employs TRBV3 and TRBJ2-5, with TRBD1 matching 10 bases. This CDR3 region has 14 residues. Looked up from germline, CDR1 is SNHLY and CDR2 is FYNGKV (reference sequence). CDR3 DNA, as far as it was read: TGTGCCAGCAGCTTAGGGGACAGGGGTGAC. Translation gives CASSLGDRGD. The entire CDR3 protein reads CASSLGDRGDTQYF.

This clone was seen repeatedly, ten times or more. All gene names here are mouse names. Read coverage stops 4 residues before the CDR3 terminus; the germline J gene supplies the remainder. The chain has TRBV16 and TRBJ2-5; 14 nucleotides align to TRBD2. The junction had 5 bases not matched to a gene; V was cut back by 4 bases and J by 2 bases. The germline gives CDR1 SGHSA, CDR2 FRNQAP. The CDR3 extends over 17 amino acids. CDR3 DNA, as far as it was read: TGTGCAAGCAGCTCGGGACTGGGGGGGCGGAGCCAAGAC. As protein: CASSSGLGGRSQD. The entire CDR3 protein reads CASSSGLGGRSQDTQYF.

The sample holds a few counts of this clone. Gene and germline names: mouse. The read is 4 residues too short to cover the CDR3 end, so that end is filled in from the germline J gene. V and J are TRBV29 and TRBJ2-7, with a possible D match to TRBD2 (5 bases). The CDR3 covers 14 residues. The germline gives CDR1 MSHET, CDR2 SYDVDS. The CDR3 loop reads CASSLSRWGYEQYF. The sequenced part of the CDR3 DNA is TGTGCTAGCAGTTTATCGAGATGGGGATAT. Drawing the rest from reference TRBV29 and TRBJ2-7, the complete variable domain is DMKVTQMPRYLIKRMGENVLLECGQDMSHETMYWYRQDPGLGLQLIYISYDVDSNSEGDIPKGYRVSRKKREHFSLILDSAKTNQTSVYFCASSLSRWGYEQYFGPGTRLTVL.

In its sample, this clone ranks as medium-sized. Mouse germline and gene names are used. Read sequence stops 4 residues before the CDR3 end, and the germline J gene provides the missing end. The rearrangement uses TRBV19 and TRBJ2-5, with D tentatively TRBD1 (5 bases). The germline V gene has CDR1 FNHDT and CDR2 SITEND (reference sequence). The CDR3 length is 14 residues. Trimming took 5 bases from V and 0 from J, leaving 10 bases between them. The sequenced CDR3 bases are TGTGCCAGCAGCCGTCAGGGTAACCAAGAC. Protein product: CASSRQGNQD. The entire CDR3 is CASSRQGNQDTQYF.

This clone was seen at least ten times. The listed genes are named as in mouse. The read finishes 4 residues shy of the CDR3 end, and the germline J gene is used to complete it. The chain links TRBV31 to TRBJ1-2; 8 positions match TRBD1. With V trimmed by 1 base and J by 0 bases, 1 base remained unmatched. Germline V lookup: CDR1 GKSSPN, CDR2 SITVG. This CDR3 comprises 14 residues. The CDR3: CAWSPDRANSDYTF. CDR3 DNA, as far as it was read: TGTGCCTGGAGTCCGGACAGGGCAAACTCC.

In its sample, this clone was seen many times. The genes are named according to mouse. CDR3 residues: CASARGGAQDTQYF. Incomplete CDR3 DNA: TGTGCCAGCGCCAGGGGGGGGGCGCAAGAC. V gene TRBV13-2 combines with J gene TRBJ2-5; tentatively, D is TRBD2 (8 bases). The read gets to within 4 residues of the CDR3 end, and the germline J gene fills in the rest. The CDR3 totals 14 residues. Germline V gene lookup returns CDR1 NNHNN and CDR2 SYGAGS (reference sequence). V was cut by 6 bases and J by 3 bases, with 14 bases left in between.

This clone has a count of ten or more. Gene names and germline refer to mouse. The read halts 4 residues ahead of the CDR3 end, with the missing end drawn from the germline J gene. The chain joins TRBV1 to TRBJ2-7; 8 bases match TRBD1. This CDR3 contains 14 residues. Trimming removed 4 bases from V and 3 bases from J; junction bases left unmatched: 5. Germline V CDR1 and CDR2: NSQYPW, LRSPGD (reference sequence). This chain's CDR3 is CTCSGTGIGYEQYF. The sequenced CDR3 bases are TGCACCTGCAGTGGGACAGGGATCGGCTAT.

This clone appeared many times. The gene names here belong to mouse. The missing CDR3 end, 4 residues past where the read stops, is filled in from the germline J gene. V and J are TRBV1 and TRBJ2-7, with a tentative D call TRBD1 (5 bases). The V gene lost 2 bases and the J gene lost 1 base, with 6 bases spanning the gap. This CDR3 has 13 amino acids. Looked up from germline, CDR1 is NSQYPW and CDR2 is LRSPGD (reference sequence). CDR3 DNA, as far as it was read: TGCACCTGCAGTGCACAGGGATCCTAT. Translating it yields CTCSAQGSY. The full CDR3 protein reads CTCSAQGSYEQYF. Based on the CDR3 plus reference TRBV1 and TRBJ2-7, the full variable domain is VTLLEQNPRWRLVPRGQAVNLRCILKNSQYPWMSWYQQDLQKQLQWLFTLRSPGDKEVKSLPGADYLATRVTDTELRLQVANMSQGRTLYCTCSAQGSYEQYFGPGTRLTVL.

In regard to this clone: Gene names and germline match the mouse. Read coverage stops 3 residues before the CDR3 terminus; the germline J gene supplies the remainder. This chain connects TRBV13-2 to TRBJ1-6, with 7 bases matching TRBD1. TRBJ1-6 is identified as an open reading frame with a role that is uncertain. The V gene end was trimmed by 2 bases and the J gene end by 4 bases; junction bases not matched to a gene: 3. This CDR3 spans 15 amino acids. The germline CDR1 and CDR2 sequences are NNHNN and SYGAGS (reference sequence). The CDR3 loop reads CASGDTGDYNSPLYF. The sequenced part of the CDR3 DNA is TGTGCCAGCGGTGACACAGGGGATTATAATTCGCCC.